The T cell receptor beta chain under discussion was sequenced for a study of blood T cell repertoires in COVID-19. Study in general: Samples came from the United States, Italy and Spain, spanning acute and convalescent COVID-19. In each case, the material was cDNA or gDNA derived from T cells, B-cell-depleted T cells, or PBMCs.

This CDR3 is built from 14 residues. CDR1 is ENHRY, CDR2 SYGVKD, per germline. The V segment lost 10 bases and the J segment 6 bases; nucleotides outside the gene matches: 9. In the original processing: Nucleated cell counts were estimated from reference gene primer amplification. Assay used: immunoSEQ multiplex PCR; TCRdb lists only in-frame clones, some missing. For V, J and clone size, that table is used; D and trimming come from the DNA. The sample comprises some 120,000 clones, more than 65% of which are singletons, and roughly 2.2% rests with the top ten. The sequence came from a woman in her seventies with acute or convalescent COVID-19. The rearrangement links TRBV10-3 to TRBJ1-5, with 10 positions matching TRBD1. The source material was peripheral blood. CDR3 nucleotide sequence: TGTGCCAGCGACTCCGGGACAGGGGCTCAGCCCCAGCATTTT. Encoded protein: CASDSGTGAQPQHF.